Below, 12 T cell receptor beta chains from the same sample are listed, as sequenced in a study of monozygotic twins with inflammatory bowel disease. TCRdb reprocessed the 5' RACE reads and keeps a single row for each CDR3 protein, giving no DNA. This sample's clone table lists some 300,000 distinct CDR3 sequences. The source material was blood. These receptors all come from a human donor with ulcerative colitis or Crohn's disease, or a healthy co-twin of an affected twin (not recorded which).

The chain uses TRBV5-1 and TRBJ1-1. The germline V gene encodes CDR1 SGHRS and CDR2 YFSETQ. The CDR3 contains 15 residues. CDR3 loop: CASSLTDPQNTEAFF.

The rearrangement links TRBV14 to TRBJ2-1. The CDR3 sequence is 11 residues long. Germline CDR1 is SGHDN and CDR2 is FVKESK. The CDR3 sequence is CASAIQLEQFF. Full variable domain (outside the CDR3, taken from reference TRBV14 and TRBJ2-1): EAGVTQFPSHSVIEKGQTVTLRCDPISGHDNLYWYRRVMGKEIKFLLHFVKESKQDESGMPNNRFLAERTGGTYSTLKVQPAELEDSGVYFCASAIQLEQFFGPGTRLTVL.

The rearrangement uses TRBV4-1 and TRBJ1-4; lacking DNA, the TRBD1 call made by TCRdb goes unchecked. CDR1 and CDR2 from the germline V gene are MGHRA and YSYEKL. The CDR3 has 13 residues. The CDR3 loop is CASGDRGQEKLFF.

V usage is TRBV7-2 and J usage is TRBJ1-3. The germline V gene encodes CDR1 SGHTA and CDR2 FQGNSA. This CDR3 comprises 17 residues. The CDR3 spells CASSLATGLSSGNTIYF.

J is TRBJ2-3 and V is TRBV18; with no DNA, the TCRdb D assignment of TRBD1 cannot be verified. Per germline, CDR1 KGHSH and CDR2 LQKENI. CDR3 length: 16 amino acids. CDR3 residues: CASSPFSRRAADTQYF.

The chain combines TRBV20-1 with TRBJ2-2; TCRdb selects TRBD1, and the lack of DNA leaves this call unchecked. Germline lookup yields CDR1 DFQATT and CDR2 SNEGSKA (reference sequence). The CDR3 consists of 15 residues. The CDR3 is CSAREVRGNTGELFF.

This chain's CDR3 is CAISDWETQYF. The chain is built from TRBV10-3 and TRBJ2-5. The CDR3 sequence is 11 residues long. Per germline, CDR1 ENHRY and CDR2 SYGVKD.

The genes are TRBV20-1 and TRBJ2-1; TCRdb lists TRBD2, though no DNA is available to test this call. This CDR3 is built from 19 residues. Germline V gives CDR1 DFQATT, CDR2 SNEGSKA (reference sequence). The CDR3 sequence is CSARSTWRKREGWYNEQFF.

The V call is TRBV6-6, the J call TRBJ2-7; TCRdb names TRBD1, which stays unverified in the absence of DNA. The CDR3 covers 13 residues. CDR1 is MNHNY and CDR2 is SVGAGI in the germline V gene (reference sequence). The CDR3: CASRGHVAYEQYF.

The chain couples TRBV10-3 to TRBJ1-5. Germline values: CDR1 ENHRY, CDR2 SYGVKD. The CDR3 runs 14 residues. The chain's CDR3 is CAISDASFNQPQHF.

The rearrangement joins TRBV7-8 to TRBJ2-1; TCRdb's D call, TRBD2, is unchecked because there is no DNA. Germline CDR1 SGHVS, CDR2 FQNEAQ. The CDR3 totals 16 residues. CDR3 region: CASNFEQGSLGGKQFF.

The CDR3 spells CASSHGRHVAGVHTDTQYF. The chain uses TRBV4-3 and TRBJ2-3; TCRdb indicates TRBD1, and absent DNA this call remains unverified. The CDR3 loop spans 19 amino acids. Germline CDR1 is LGHNA and CDR2 is YSLEER.